This TCR beta chain was recorded in a study of T cell clonotyping in hematopoietic cell transplantation (dated by TCRdb to 2020 to 2022). A note on the overall study: In the study, over a hundred blood samples were gathered from a few dozen consecutive transplant recipients and their related donors. Patient recruitment ran from late 2015 to early 2017, and follow-up continued until late 2020 or death. Study-wide findings and limitations: The sample size was limited, and because cells were not sorted, the contributions of CD4 and CD8 repertoires could not be separated. A decrease in recipient TCR diversity was observed after transplant, and a progressive increase in pathologically expanded clonotypes was seen from day 30 to day 180. Donor and pretransplant recipient Inverse Simpson Index values predicted broader posttransplant TCR repertoire diversity. Recipient repertoires showed only a small fraction of overlap with donor repertoires, and over 97% appeared de novo at the given depth.

CDR1 and CDR2 were assigned from the germline V gene (reference sequence) as SGHKS and YYEKEE. Taken from cysteine to phenylalanine, the CDR3 has 15 residues. Only the CDR3 portion is preserved as DNA: 45 bases, with reading frame beginning at the first base. Trimming at the junction amounts to 4 bases on V and 0 bases on J, and the germline ends lie 11 bases apart. Remarks on this clone: The specificity of this receptor is unknown. Within one base of it there is no much larger clone, and no base qualities were kept.

The immunoSEQ assay, a bias-controlled multiplex PCR using V- and J-specific primers, was used to amplify TCR beta CDR3 regions from genomic DNA. A proprietary barcode and Illumina adapter sequences were added to the CDR3 amplicons in a second PCR step. An Illumina MiSeq instrument was used to sequence the CDR3 libraries. The authors' pipeline ran thus. Export and quality control were handled in immunoSEQ Analyzer 3.0, while downstream analyses relied on R Bioconductor and Immunarch. Only productive rearrangements within the normalized downsampled data set were used in the calculation of repertoire metrics. Clonotypes larger than 5 templates in the normalized cohort were defined as pathologically expanded. Repertoire diversity was measured with the Inverse Simpson Index. To capture all clonotypes, the CMV-specificity analyses were run on the non-normalized data set. The table comes from immuneACCESS by way of TCRdb, which keeps in-frame sequences with V and J called. Part of the clones is missing from these tables; in studies checked, under half for an unresolved V gene and the rest for unknown reasons. V and J calls and clone size are copied from that table; D and trimming were computed from the DNA. The sample contains 12,000 to 15,000 clones, 70% to 90% of them found a single time. The leading ten clones occupy around 13% of the sample.

The label giving this sample's time point can be read as: 100 days after allo-HCT. Blood samples were obtained from recipients approximately 28 days before transplant and at days 30, 100 and 180 after transplant. Nuclei Lysis Solution was used to extract genomic DNA from fresh or cryopreserved unfractionated peripheral blood mononuclear cells. This receptor chain uses TRBV5-5 and TRBJ1-5; a tentative D call is TRBD1 (6 bases match). This sequence originates from a male patient aged 50 to 60 who had an allogeneic stem cell transplant from an unrelated donor, so T cells may come from the graft donor. Some clones in this sample may be carry-over from other donors' samples. Sequencing was performed on PBMCs, taken 100 days after allogeneic stem cell transplant. The base sequence is TGTGCCAGCAGCCCCGAGGGGGATAGCAATCAGCCCCAGCATTTT. Its amino acids are CASSPEGDSNQPQHF.